The 17 T cell receptor beta chains reported below all come from one sample, sequenced in a study of blood T cell repertoires in COVID-19. TCRdb's table, derived via immunoSEQ multiplex PCR, lists solely in-frame clones and lacks some. In the table there are some 300,000 clones, around 86% of which are singletons. The specimen sequenced was peripheral blood. The receptor source for this set is a man in his sixties or seventies with acute or convalescent COVID-19.

A word on this clone: No conserved phenylalanine or tryptophan is present at the end of the CDR3, so a read error is the likely explanation. The DNA is omitted, as the CDR3 cannot be located on it reliably, and the CDR3 follows TCRdb's listing. The genes are TRBV28 and TRBJ1-1; the listed D gene, TRBD1, was not tested against the DNA. CDR1 and CDR2 from the germline V gene are MDHEN and SYDVKM. Counting both end residues, the CDR3 totals 17 amino acids. CDR3: CASSLSPGPDRGRETTL.

In nucleotides, the CDR3 is TGTGCCAGCAGCCCGCTAGGAAATGAGCAGTTCTTC. Protein sequence: CASSPLGNEQFF. The chain recombines TRBV7-2 with TRBJ2-1; D not certain. This CDR3 has 12 residues. Germline V CDR1 and CDR2: SGHTA, FQGNSA. The ends were cut back, 5 bases at V and 7 bases at J, with 9 bases in the middle. Based on the CDR3 plus reference TRBV7-2 and TRBJ2-1, the full variable domain is GAGVSQSPSNKVTEKGKDVELRCDPISGHTALYWYRQSLGQGLEFLIYFQGNSAPDKSGLPSDRFSAERTGGSVSTLTIQRTQQEDSAVYLCASSPLGNEQFFGPGTRLTVL.

The chain employs TRBV30 and TRBJ1-2; 7 positions match TRBD1. V lost 7 bases, J lost 2 bases, and 1 base stayed unmatched. The CDR3 has 11 amino acids. CDR1 and CDR2 (germline): GTSNPN, SVGIG (reference sequence). CDR3 region: CASTGNYGYTF. Written as DNA, the CDR3 is TGTGCCTCGACAGGGAACTATGGCTACACCTTC.

This chain links TRBV19 with TRBJ1-5; D not resolved. The germline gives CDR1 LNHDA, CDR2 SQIVND (reference sequence). Trimming removed 3 bases at V and 3 bases at J, with 6 bases between. The length of the CDR3 is 13 residues. The CDR3 spells CASSITVNQPQHF. In nucleotides, the CDR3 is TGTGCCAGTAGTATTACAGTCAATCAGCCCCAGCATTTT. Full variable domain (outside the CDR3, taken from reference TRBV19 and TRBJ1-5): DGGITQSPKYLFRKEGQNVTLSCEQNLNHDAMYWYRQDPGQGLRLIYYSQIVNDFQKGDIAEGYSVSREKKESFPLTVTSAQKNPTAFYLCASSITVNQPQHFGDGTRLSIL.

This clone was found a few times. This chain joins TRBV6-1 and TRBJ1-3; D is ambiguous. Trimming left V 3 bases short and J 0 bases short, with 9 bases between. Germline-derived CDR1 and CDR2 are MNHNS and SASEGT. The CDR3 is made up of 15 amino acids. The CDR3 DNA reads as TGTGCCAGCAGTGATTTATCTCCCTCTGGAAACACCATATATTTT. Translating it yields CASSDLSPSGNTIYF.

DNA for the CDR3: TGTGCCAGCTCACAAGAGGCTATCTCGGATACGCAGTATTTT. Translation: CASSQEAISDTQYF. This chain connects TRBV18 to TRBJ2-3; D is unresolved. Trimming stripped 4 bases from V and 6 bases from J, with 14 bases between. The germline V gene has CDR1 KGHSH and CDR2 LQKENI. The CDR3 contains 14 residues.

The V and J genes are TRBV5-5 and TRBJ1-2; D unresolved. The germline gives CDR1 SGHKS, CDR2 YYEKEE (reference sequence). With 1 base removed from V and 5 bases from J, the gap between germline ends came to 18 bases. This CDR3 contains 16 residues. The CDR3 nucleotides read TGTGCCAGCAGCTTGTACTTGACGGAGTACGGATATGGCTACACCTTC. Translation: CASSLYLTEYGYGYTF.

The chain employs TRBV7-9 and TRBJ2-2, with a tentative D call TRBD1 (5 bases). The CDR3 runs to 14 residues. The germline V and J ends were trimmed by 5 bases and 5 bases, with 12 bases remaining between them. Germline CDR1 and CDR2: SEHNR and FQNEAQ (reference sequence). CDR3 amino acids: CASSRLRDTGELFF. CDR3 sequence (DNA): TGTGCCAGCAGCCGTCTCAGGGATACCGGGGAGCTGTTTTTT.

The chain combines TRBV6-6 with TRBJ2-1; 11 bases line up with TRBD2. Germline CDR1 MNHNY, CDR2 SVGAGI (reference sequence). The CDR3 is 15 residues long. V shed 5 bases, J shed 7 bases, and the junction held 7 bases outside the gene matches. CDR3 in amino acids: CASSDLAGGINEQFF. The CDR3, as DNA: TGTGCCAGCAGTGATTTAGCGGGGGGGATAAATGAGCAGTTCTTC.

This clone counts as medium-sized. The chain is built from TRBV7-2 and TRBJ2-7; D gene unclear. The CDR3 extends over 13 amino acids. V lost 2 bases, J lost 2 bases, and 7 bases lay in between. The germline V gene encodes CDR1 SGHTA and CDR2 FQGNSA. This CDR3 reads CASSLSRTYEQYF. CDR3 coding DNA: TGTGCCAGCAGCTTAAGCCGAACCTACGAGCAGTACTTC.

J is TRBJ2-1 and V is TRBV6-2 or TRBV6-3; 8 bases align to TRBD2. The CDR3 extends over 17 amino acids. Germline V gene data show CDR1 as MNHEY and CDR2 as SVGEGT. After removal of 1 base from V and 6 bases from J, the junction contained 11 bases not matched to a gene. CDR3 in amino acids: CASSYLRSGGEVNEQFF. CDR3 DNA: TGTGCCAGCAGTTACTTGAGGTCCGGGGGGGAGGTCAATGAGCAGTTCTTC.

The chain couples TRBV21-1 to TRBJ2-7; the table's D call, TRBD1, was not checked against the DNA. TRBV21-1 counts as a pseudogene. CDR3 length equals 16 residues. CDR3 loop: CASSGNRGLPSYEQYF. Written as DNA, the CDR3 is TGTGCCAGCAGCGGTAACAGGGGCCTACCCTCCTACGAGCAGTACTTC.

The V gene is TRBV29-1, the J gene TRBJ1-1; the D gene is possibly TRBD1 (5 bases). Trimming cost V 5 bases and J 5 bases, with 21 bases left between them. CDR3 size: 15 residues. In germline, CDR1 is SQVTM, CDR2 ANQGSEA. The CDR3 sequence is CSVLGSGGSGTEAFF. CDR3 bases: TGCAGCGTTCTCGGATCGGGGGGATCGGGGACTGAAGCTTTCTTT.

This clone has a handful of counts. This rearrangement joins TRBV27 to TRBJ2-3; 12 bases fit TRBD2. Germline V gives CDR1 MNHEY, CDR2 SMNVEV (reference sequence). The CDR3 loop spans 16 amino acids. V shed 3 bases and J 9 bases; nucleotides not matched to a gene: 10. DNA for the CDR3: TGTGCCAGCAGTTTGACTAGCGGGGGCCTCCGGAAAACGCAGTATTTT. Its protein is CASSLTSGGLRKTQYF.

The J gene is TRBJ1-3, the V gene TRBV10-3; D unresolved. Trimming removed 9 bases at V and 6 bases at J, with 12 bases between. This CDR3 region has 12 residues. From germline, CDR1 is ENHRY and CDR2 SYGVKD. CDR3 nucleotides: TGTGCCATTAGTCCCCGGGAAAACACCATATATTTT. Translation: CAISPRENTIYF.

The chain joins TRBV7-9 to TRBJ2-7; 9 bases are shared with TRBD2. Losses at the gene ends were 3 bases for V and 3 bases for J; bases not matched to a gene: 6. The CDR3 spans 15 residues. Germline values: CDR1 SEHNR, CDR2 FQNEAQ (reference sequence). The CDR3 sequence: CASSFHSGSGYEQYF. The CDR3 nucleotides read TGTGCCAGCAGCTTTCATAGCGGGAGTGGCTACGAGCAGTACTTC. Using reference TRBV7-9 and TRBJ2-7 for the parts outside the CDR3, the full variable domain is DTGVSQNPRHKITKRGQNVTFRCDPISEHNRLYWYRQTLGQGPEFLTYFQNEAQLEKSRLLSDRFSAERPKGSFSTLEIQRTEQGDSAMYLCASSFHSGSGYEQYFGPGTRLTVT.

The V gene is TRBV5-4, the J gene TRBJ1-4; D is undetermined. This CDR3 is built from 12 residues. V shed 4 bases and J shed 4 bases, with 5 bases lying between them. The germline V gene has CDR1 SGHNT and CDR2 YYREEE (reference sequence). The CDR3, as DNA: TGTGCCAGCAGCCAAATTAATGAAAAACTGTTTTTT. Amino acids: CASSQINEKLFF.